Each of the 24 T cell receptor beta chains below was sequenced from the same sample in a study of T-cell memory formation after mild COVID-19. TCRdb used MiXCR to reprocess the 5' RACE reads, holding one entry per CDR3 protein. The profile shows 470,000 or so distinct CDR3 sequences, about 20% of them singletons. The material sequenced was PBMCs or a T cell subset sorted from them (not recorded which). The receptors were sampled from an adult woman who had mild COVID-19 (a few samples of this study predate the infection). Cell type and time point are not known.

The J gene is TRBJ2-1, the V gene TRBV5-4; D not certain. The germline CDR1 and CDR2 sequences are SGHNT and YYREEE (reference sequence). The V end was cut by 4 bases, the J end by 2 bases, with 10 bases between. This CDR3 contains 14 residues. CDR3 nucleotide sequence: TGTGCCAGCAGCCCCCGGCAGACCTACAATGAGCAGTTCTTC. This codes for CASSPRQTYNEQFF.

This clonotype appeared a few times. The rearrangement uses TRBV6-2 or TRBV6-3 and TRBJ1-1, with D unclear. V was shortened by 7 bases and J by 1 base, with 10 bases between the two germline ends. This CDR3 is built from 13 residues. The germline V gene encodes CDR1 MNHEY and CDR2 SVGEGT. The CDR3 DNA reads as TGTGCCAGCACACAAAACAGGAACACTGAAGCTTTCTTT. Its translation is CASTQNRNTEAFF.

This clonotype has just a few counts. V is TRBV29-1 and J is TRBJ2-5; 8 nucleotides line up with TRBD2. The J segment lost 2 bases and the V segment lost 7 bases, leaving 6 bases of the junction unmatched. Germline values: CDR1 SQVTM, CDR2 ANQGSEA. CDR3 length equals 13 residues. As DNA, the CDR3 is TGCAGCGCTCGGGGGGGCGGACAAGAGACCCAGTACTTC. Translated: CSARGGGQETQYF.

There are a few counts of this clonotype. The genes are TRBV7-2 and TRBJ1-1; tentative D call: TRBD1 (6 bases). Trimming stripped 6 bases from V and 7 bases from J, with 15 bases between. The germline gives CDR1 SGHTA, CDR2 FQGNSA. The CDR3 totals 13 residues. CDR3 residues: CASRQDSQGEAFF. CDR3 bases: TGTGCCAGCAGGCAGGACAGCCAGGGTGAAGCTTTCTTT. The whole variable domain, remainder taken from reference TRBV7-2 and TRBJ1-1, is GAGVSQSPSNKVTEKGKDVELRCDPISGHTALYWYRQSLGQGLEFLIYFQGNSAPDKSGLPSDRFSAERTGGSVSTLTIQRTQQEDSAVYLCASRQDSQGEAFFGQGTRLTVV.

The CDR3 DNA sequence: TGTGCCACCAGCAGGGGCGCGGGGGATACGCAGTATTTT. Its translation is CATSRGAGDTQYF. The V and J genes are TRBV15 and TRBJ2-3; D possibly corresponds to TRBD2 (6 bases). V was shortened by 3 bases and J by 6 bases, with 10 bases between the two germline ends. CDR1 and CDR2 from the germline V gene are LNHNV and YYDKDF (reference sequence). CDR3 length: 13 residues.

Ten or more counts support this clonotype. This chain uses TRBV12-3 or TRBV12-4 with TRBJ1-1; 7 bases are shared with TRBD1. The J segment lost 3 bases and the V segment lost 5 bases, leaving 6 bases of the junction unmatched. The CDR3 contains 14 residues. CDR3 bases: TGTGCCAGCAGTCCCTGGACAGGCGACACTGAAGCTTTCTTT. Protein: CASSPWTGDTEAFF.

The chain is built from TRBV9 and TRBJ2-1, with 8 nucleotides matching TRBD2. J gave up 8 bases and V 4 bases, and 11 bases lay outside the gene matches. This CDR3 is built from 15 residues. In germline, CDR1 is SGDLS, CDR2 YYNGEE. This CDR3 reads CASSLTGLAVDEQFF. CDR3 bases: TGTGCCAGCAGCCTTACCGGACTAGCTGTCGATGAGCAGTTCTTC.

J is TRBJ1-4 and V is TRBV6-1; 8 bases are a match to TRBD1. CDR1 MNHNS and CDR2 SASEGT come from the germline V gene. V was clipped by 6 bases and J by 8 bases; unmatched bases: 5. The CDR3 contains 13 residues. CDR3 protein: CASRWTGQEKLFF. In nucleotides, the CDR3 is TGTGCCAGCAGGTGGACAGGGCAAGAAAAACTGTTTTTT.

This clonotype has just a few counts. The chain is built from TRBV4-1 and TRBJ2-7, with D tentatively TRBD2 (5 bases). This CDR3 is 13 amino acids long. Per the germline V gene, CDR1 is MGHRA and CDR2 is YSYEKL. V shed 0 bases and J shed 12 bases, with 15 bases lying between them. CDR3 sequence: CASSQDSTGKRYF. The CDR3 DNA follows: TGCGCCAGCAGCCAAGATAGTACCGGGAAGCGGTACTTC.

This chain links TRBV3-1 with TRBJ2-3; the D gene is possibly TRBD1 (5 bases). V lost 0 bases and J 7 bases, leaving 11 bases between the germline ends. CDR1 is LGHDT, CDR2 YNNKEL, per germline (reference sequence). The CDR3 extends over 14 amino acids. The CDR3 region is CASSQEGVPHTQYF. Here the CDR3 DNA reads TGTGCCAGCAGCCAAGAAGGGGTTCCTCATACGCAGTATTTT.

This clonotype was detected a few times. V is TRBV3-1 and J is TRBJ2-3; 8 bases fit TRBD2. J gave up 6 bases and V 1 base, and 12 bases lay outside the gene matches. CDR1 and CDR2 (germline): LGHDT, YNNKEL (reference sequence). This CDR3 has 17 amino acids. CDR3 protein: CASSQGRRGGGTDTQYF. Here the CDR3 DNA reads TGTGCCAGCAGCCAAGGCAGACGGGGCGGGGGGACCGATACGCAGTATTTT.

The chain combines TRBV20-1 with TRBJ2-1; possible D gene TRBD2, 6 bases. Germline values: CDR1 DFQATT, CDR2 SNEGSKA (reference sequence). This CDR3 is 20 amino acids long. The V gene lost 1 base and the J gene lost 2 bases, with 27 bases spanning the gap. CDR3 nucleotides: TGCAGTGCTAGAGCCAACGGGGCGGGAAACCCCCTGATACCCTACAATGAGCAGTTCTTC. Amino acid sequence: CSARANGAGNPLIPYNEQFF.

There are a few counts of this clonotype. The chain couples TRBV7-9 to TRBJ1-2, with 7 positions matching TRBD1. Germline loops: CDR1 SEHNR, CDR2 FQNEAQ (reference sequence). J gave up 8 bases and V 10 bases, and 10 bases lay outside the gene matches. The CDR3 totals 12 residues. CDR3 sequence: CATEAGTDGYTF. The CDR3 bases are TGTGCCACTGAGGCGGGGACAGACGGCTACACCTTC.

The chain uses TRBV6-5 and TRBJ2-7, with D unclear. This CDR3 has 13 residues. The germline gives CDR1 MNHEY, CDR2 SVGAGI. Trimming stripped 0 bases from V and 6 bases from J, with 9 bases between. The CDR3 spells CASSYSRKAEQYF. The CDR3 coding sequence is TGTGCCAGCAGTTACTCCCGCAAGGCCGAGCAGTACTTC.

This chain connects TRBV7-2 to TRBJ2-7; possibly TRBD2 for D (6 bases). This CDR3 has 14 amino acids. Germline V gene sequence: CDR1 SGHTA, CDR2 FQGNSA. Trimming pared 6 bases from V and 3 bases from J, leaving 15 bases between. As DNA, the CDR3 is TGTGCCAGCAGTTTTGGGCCGGGGGACTACGAGCAGTACTTC. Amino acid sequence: CASSFGPGDYEQYF. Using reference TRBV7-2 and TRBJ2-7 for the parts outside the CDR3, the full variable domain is GAGVSQSPSNKVTEKGKDVELRCDPISGHTALYWYRQSLGQGLEFLIYFQGNSAPDKSGLPSDRFSAERTGGSVSTLTIQRTQQEDSAVYLCASSFGPGDYEQYFGPGTRLTVT.

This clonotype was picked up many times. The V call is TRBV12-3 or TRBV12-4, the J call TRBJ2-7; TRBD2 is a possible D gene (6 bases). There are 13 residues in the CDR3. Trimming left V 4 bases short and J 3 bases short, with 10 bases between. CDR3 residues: CASSWDSDYEQYF. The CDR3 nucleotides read TGTGCCAGCAGTTGGGACTCTGACTACGAGCAGTACTTC.

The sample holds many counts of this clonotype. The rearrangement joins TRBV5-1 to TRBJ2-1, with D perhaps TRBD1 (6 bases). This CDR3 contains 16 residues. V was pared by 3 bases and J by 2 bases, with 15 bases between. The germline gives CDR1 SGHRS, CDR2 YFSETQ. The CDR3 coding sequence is TGCGCCAGCAGCTGGGAAGGGGGACCCCCCTACAATGAGCAGTTCTTC. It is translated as CASSWEGGPPYNEQFF.

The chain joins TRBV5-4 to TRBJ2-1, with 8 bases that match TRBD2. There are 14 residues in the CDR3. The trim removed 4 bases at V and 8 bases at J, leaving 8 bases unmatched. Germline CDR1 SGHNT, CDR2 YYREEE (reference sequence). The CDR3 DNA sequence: TGTGCCAGCAGCCCGCGGGGGGACGTGGATGAGCAGTTCTTC. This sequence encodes CASSPRGDVDEQFF.

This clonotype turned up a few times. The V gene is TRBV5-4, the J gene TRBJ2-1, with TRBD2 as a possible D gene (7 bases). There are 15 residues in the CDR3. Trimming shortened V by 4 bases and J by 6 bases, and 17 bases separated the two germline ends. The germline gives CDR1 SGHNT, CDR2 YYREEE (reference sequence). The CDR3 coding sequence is TGTGCCAGCAGCGGGAGGGGGGAGTTCCGCAATGAGCAGTTCTTC. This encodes CASSGRGEFRNEQFF.

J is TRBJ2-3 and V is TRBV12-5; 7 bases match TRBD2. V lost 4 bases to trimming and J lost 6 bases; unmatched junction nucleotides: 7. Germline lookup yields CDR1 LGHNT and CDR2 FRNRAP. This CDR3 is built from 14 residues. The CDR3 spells CASGSRGGPDTQYF. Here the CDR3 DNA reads TGTGCTAGTGGTTCCCGCGGGGGTCCGGATACGCAGTATTTT.

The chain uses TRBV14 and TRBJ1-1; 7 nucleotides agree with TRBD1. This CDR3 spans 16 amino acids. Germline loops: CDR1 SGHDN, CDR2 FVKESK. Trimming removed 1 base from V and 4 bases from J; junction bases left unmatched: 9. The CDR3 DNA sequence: TGTGCCAGCAGCCAAGTAGGCGTCAGGGGGATCACTGAAGCTTTCTTT. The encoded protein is CASSQVGVRGITEAFF.

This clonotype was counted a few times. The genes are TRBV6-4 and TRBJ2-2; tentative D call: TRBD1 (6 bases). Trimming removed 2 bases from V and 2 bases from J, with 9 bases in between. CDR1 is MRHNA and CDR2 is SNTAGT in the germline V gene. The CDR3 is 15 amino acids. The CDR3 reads CASSDEQGNTGELFF. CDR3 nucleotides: TGTGCCAGCAGTGACGAACAGGGAAACACCGGGGAGCTGTTTTTT.

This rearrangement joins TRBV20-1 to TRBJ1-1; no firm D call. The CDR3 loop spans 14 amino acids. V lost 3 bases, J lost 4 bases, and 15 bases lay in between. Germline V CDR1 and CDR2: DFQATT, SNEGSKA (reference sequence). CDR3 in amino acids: CSASPQEPFTEAFF. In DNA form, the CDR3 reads TGCAGTGCTAGCCCCCAGGAGCCTTTCACTGAAGCTTTCTTT.

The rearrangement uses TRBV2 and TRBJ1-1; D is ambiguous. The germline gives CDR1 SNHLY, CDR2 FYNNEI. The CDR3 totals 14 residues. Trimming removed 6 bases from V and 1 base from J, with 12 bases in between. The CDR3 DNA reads TGTGCCAGCAGCCGGTCTCCGGGGAACACTGAAGCTTTCTTT. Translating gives CASSRSPGNTEAFF.